This TCR beta chain was recorded in a study of T-cell reconstitution after alpha-beta-depleted transplantation in children. Findings and limits, study-wide: Some patients' high day-60 TCRbeta diversity was traced to surviving recipient T cells and thymic progenitors. The authors attributed T-cell counts and diversity one year after transplant mostly to newly produced T cells. Alpha-beta T cells about two months after transplant reportedly derived from several hundred expanded graft clones.

During its preparation, the TCRbeta library received unique molecular identifiers. MiXCR, applied by TCRdb to the PCR reads, yields one record per CDR3 protein. Of 600,000 to 800,000 distinct CDR3 sequences in the sample, under 15% are singletons; the top ten hold 0.79%. The CDR3 runs to 15 residues. Germline trimming cut 2 bases from V and 7 bases from J; bases unmatched to any gene: 7. Germline-derived CDR1 and CDR2 are SGHRS and YFSETQ. This clonotype has a count of ten or more. Its antigen is undetermined. This clonotype was obtained from a girl aged 2 to 9 with congenital amegakaryocytic thrombocytopenia, due to receive a stem cell transplant. The sample consisted of PBMCs, taken before TCRalphabeta/CD19-depleted stem cell transplant. The V call is TRBV5-1, the J call TRBJ2-2, with 8 bases matching TRBD2. The CDR3 DNA reads as TGCGCCAGCAGCTTTCGAACGGGAGGGGTCGGGGAGCTGTTTTTT. Translated, it gives CASSFRTGGVGELFF.